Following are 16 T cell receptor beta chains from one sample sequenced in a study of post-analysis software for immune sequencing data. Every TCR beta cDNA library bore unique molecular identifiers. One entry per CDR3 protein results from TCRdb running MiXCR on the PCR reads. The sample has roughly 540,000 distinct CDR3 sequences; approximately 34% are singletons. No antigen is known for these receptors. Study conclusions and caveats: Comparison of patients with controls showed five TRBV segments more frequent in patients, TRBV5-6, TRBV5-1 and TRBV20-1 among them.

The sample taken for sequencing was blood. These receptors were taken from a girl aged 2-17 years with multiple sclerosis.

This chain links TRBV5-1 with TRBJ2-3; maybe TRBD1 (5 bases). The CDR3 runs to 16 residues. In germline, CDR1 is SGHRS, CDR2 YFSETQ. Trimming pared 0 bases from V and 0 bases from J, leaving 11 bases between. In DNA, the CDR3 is TGCGCCAGCAGCTTGGTTCGGCAGGGAAGCACAGATACGCAGTATTTT. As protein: CASSLVRQGSTDTQYF. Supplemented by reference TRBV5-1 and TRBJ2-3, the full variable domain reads KAGVTQTPRYLIKTRGQQVTLSCSPISGHRSVSWYQQTPGQGLQFLFEYFSETQRNKGNFPGRFSGRQFSNSRSEMNVSTLELGDSALYLCASSLVRQGSTDTQYFGPGTRLTVL.

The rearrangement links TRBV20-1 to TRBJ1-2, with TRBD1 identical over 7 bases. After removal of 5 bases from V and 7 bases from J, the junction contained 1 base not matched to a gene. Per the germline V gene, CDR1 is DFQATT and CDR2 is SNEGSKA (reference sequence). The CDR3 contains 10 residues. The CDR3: CSASGGGYTF. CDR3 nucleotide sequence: TGCAGTGCTTCAGGGGGTGGCTACACCTTC.

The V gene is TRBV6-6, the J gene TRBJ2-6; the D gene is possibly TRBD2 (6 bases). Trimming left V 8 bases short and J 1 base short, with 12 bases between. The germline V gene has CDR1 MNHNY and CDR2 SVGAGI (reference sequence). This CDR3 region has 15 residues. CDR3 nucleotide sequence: TGTGCCAGCGCCTACGGGGGTTCTGGGGCCAACGTCCTGACTTTC. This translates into CASAYGGSGANVLTF.

For the CDR3, the DNA is TGTGCCAGCAGCGTAGATGCCAGGACAGGGGCCTCACCCCTCCACTTT. As protein: CASSVDARTGASPLHF. This rearrangement joins TRBV9 to TRBJ1-6, with 9 bases identical to TRBD1. V gave up 0 bases and J gave up 10 bases; unmatched junction bases: 8. Germline V gives CDR1 SGDLS, CDR2 YYNGEE. The CDR3 runs to 16 residues.

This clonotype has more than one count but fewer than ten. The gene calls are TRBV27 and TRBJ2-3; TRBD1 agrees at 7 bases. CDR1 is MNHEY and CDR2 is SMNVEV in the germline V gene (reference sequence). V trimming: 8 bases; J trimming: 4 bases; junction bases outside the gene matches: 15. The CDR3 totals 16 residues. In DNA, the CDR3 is TGTGCCAGCTGTTCTCGAATAGGGGGCTTCCCAGATACGCAGTATTTT. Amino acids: CASCSRIGGFPDTQYF.

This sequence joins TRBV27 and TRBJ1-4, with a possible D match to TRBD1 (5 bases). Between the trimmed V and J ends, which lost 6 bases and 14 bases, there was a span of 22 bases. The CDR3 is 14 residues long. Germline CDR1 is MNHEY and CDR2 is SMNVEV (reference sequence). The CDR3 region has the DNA TGTGCCAGCAGGATACAGGACTCACGGGCCCGTCTGTTTTTT. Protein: CASRIQDSRARLFF.

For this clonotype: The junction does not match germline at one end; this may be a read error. The CDR3 reads CSATGGYQETRYF. In nucleotides, the CDR3 is TGCAGTGCTACGGGGGGCTACCAAGAGACCCGGTACTTC. The chain joins TRBV20-1 to TRBJ2-5; a possible D gene is TRBD2 (7 bases). Germline V gives CDR1 DFQATT, CDR2 SNEGSKA (reference sequence). The length of the CDR3 is 13 residues.

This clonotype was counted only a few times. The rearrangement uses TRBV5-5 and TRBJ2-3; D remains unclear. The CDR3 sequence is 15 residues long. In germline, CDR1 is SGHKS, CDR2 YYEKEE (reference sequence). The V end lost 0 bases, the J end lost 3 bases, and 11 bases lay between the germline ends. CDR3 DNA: TGTGCCAGCAGCTTGGATGGGTTGAGGACAGATACGCAGTATTTT. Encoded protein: CASSLDGLRTDTQYF.

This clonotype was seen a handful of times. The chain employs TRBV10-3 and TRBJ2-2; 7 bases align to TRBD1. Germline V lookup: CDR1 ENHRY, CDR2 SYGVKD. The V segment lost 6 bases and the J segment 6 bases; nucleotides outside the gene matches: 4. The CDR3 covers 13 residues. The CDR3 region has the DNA TGTGCCATCAGGAGACAGGGTCCCGGGGAGCTGTTTTTT. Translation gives CAIRRQGPGELFF.

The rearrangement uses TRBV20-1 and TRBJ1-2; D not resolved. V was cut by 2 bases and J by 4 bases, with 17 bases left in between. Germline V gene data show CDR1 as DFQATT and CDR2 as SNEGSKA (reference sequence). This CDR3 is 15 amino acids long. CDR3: CSARRQKALSYGYTF. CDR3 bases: TGCAGTGCTAGACGGCAGAAAGCGCTTAGCTATGGCTACACCTTC.

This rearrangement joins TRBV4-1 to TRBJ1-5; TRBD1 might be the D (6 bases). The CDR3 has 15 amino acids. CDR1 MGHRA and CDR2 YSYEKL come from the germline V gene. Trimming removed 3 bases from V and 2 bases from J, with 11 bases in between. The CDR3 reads CASSQETGRNQPQHF. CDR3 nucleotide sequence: TGCGCCAGCAGCCAGGAAACAGGGCGCAATCAGCCCCAGCATTTT.

This CDR3 reads CATSDPGTSSYEQYF. CDR3 nucleotides: TGTGCCACCAGTGACCCCGGGACTAGCTCCTACGAGCAGTACTTC. The gene calls are TRBV24-1 and TRBJ2-7; 8 nucleotides line up with TRBD2. V shed 4 bases and J 0 bases; nucleotides not matched to a gene: 4. This CDR3 region has 15 residues. CDR1 KGHDR and CDR2 SFDVKD come from the germline V gene.

CDR3 amino acids: CASSLDVILGRRNEKLFF. CDR3 DNA: TGTGCCAGCAGCTTAGACGTCATATTGGGTAGACGTAATGAAAAACTGTTTTTT. The J gene is TRBJ1-4, the V gene TRBV7-2; no reliable D call. Germline loops: CDR1 SGHTA, CDR2 FQGNSA. V was clipped by 1 base and J by 4 bases, with 19 bases between them. The CDR3 covers 18 residues.

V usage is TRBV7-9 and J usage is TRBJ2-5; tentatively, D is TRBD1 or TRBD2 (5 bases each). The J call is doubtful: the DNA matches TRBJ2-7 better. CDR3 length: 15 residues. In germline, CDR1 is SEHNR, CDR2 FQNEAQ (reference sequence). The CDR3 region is CASSLGGAQGSEQYF. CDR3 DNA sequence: TGTGCCAGCAGCTTAGGAGGGGCCCAGGGAAGCGAGCAGTACTTC.

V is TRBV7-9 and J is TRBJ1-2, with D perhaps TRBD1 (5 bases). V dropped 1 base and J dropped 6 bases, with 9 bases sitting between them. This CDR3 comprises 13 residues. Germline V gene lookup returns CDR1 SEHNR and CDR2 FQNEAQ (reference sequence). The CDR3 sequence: CASSLEAGDGYTF. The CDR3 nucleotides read TGTGCCAGCAGCTTAGAGGCGGGGGATGGCTACACCTTC.

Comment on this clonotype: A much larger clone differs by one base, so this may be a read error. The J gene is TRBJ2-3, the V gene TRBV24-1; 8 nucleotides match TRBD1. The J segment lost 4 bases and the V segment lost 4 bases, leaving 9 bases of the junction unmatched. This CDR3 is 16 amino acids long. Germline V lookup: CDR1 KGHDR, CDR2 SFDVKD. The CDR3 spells CATSDRTGSSPDTQYF. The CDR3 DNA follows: TGTGCCACCAGTGACAGGACAGGGAGTTCCCCAGATACGCAGTATTTT.